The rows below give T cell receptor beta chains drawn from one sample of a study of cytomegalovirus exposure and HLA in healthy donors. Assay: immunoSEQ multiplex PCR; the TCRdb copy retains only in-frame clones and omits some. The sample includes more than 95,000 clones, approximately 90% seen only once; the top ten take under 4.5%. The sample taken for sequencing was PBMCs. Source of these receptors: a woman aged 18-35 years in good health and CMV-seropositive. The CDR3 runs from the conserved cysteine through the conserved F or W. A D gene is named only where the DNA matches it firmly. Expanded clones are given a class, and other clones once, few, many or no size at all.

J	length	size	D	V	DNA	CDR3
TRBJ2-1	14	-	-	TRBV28	TGTGCCAGCAAGATGAGCGGCTCCTACAATGAGCAGTTCTTC	CASKMSGSYNEQFF
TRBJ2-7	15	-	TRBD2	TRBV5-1	TGCGCCAGCAGCGGAACCCCGGGACTAAGAGACGAGCAGTACTTC	CASSGTPGLRDEQYF
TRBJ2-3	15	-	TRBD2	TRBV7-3	TGTGCCAGCAGCTTACAAAGCGGGAGCCCAGATACGCAGTATTTT	CASSLQSGSPDTQYF
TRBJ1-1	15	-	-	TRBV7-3	TGTGCCAGCACCATTGCCCCGGGACACCAGGACCCAGCTTTCTTT	CASTIAPGHQDPAFF
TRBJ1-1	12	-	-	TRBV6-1	TGTGCCAGCTGTGTAGAGAACACTGAAGCTTTCTTT	CASCVENTEAFF
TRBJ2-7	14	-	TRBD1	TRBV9	TGTGCCAGCAGCGTAGCGGGACAGGGGGTAGTGCAGTACTTC	CASSVAGQGVVQYF
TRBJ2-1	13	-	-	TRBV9	TGTGCCAGCAGCCCGAGAGGGTCCAGCGATCCGTTCTTC	CASSPRGSSDPFF
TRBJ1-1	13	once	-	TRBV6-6	TGTGCCAGCAGTTACCCTGACAGCACTGAAGCTTTCTTT	CASSYPDSTEAFF
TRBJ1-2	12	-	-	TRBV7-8	TGTGCCAGCAGCTCTAGGATCTATGGCTACACCTTC	CASSSRIYGYTF
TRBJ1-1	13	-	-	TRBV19	TGTGCCAGTAGTGCTAGGATGAACACTGAAGCTTTCTTT	CASSARMNTEAFF
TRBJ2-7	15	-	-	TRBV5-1	TGCGCCAGCAGCTTGGACAGACGTGCCTCCTACGAGCAGTACTTC	CASSLDRRASYEQYF
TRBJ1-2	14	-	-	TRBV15	TGTGCCACCGGCGTGGGGGGGCCCCTATATGGCTACACCTTC	CATGVGGPLYGYTF
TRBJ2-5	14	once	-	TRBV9	TGTGCCAGCAGCGGAGGTAGGGGTTATGAGACCCAGTACTTC	CASSGGRGYETQYF
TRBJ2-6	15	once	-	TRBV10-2	TGCGCCAGCAGACAGGGAAGGGCTGGGGCCAACGTCCTGACTTTC	CASRQGRAGANVLTF
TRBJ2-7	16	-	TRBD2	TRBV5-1	TGCGCCAGCAGCTACAACCCGACTAGCGGGAGTGACGAGCAGTACTTC	CASSYNPTSGSDEQYF
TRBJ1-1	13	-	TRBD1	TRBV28	TGTGCCAGCAAAGGACAGGTGGCCACTGAAGCTTTCTTT	CASKGQVATEAFF
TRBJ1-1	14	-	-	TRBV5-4	TGTGCCAGCAGGGGGGCAGGGAGGGACACTGAAGCTTTCTTT	CASRGAGRDTEAFF
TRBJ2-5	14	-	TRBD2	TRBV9	TGTGCCAGCACCATCGGCGGGGGGCAAGAGACCCAGTACTTC	CASTIGGGQETQYF
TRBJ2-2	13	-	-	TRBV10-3	TGTGCCATCAGAGGCCCTAGCACCGGGGAGCTGTTTTTT	CAIRGPSTGELFF
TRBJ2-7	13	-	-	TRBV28	TGTGCCAGCACCCTCGGACAGAGCTACGAGCAGTACTTC	CASTLGQSYEQYF
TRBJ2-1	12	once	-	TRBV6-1	TGTGCCAGCAGGAGACAGGACTTAACACAGTTCTTC	CASRRQDLTQFF
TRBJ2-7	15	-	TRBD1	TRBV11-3	TGTGCCAGCAGCTTAAGGGGACAGGGGTCCCACGAGCAGTACTTC	CASSLRGQGSHEQYF
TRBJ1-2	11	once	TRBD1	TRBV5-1	TGCGCCAGCCGAGGGGGCGGAGGCTACACCTTC	CASRGGGGYTF
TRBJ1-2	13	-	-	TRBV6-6	TGTGCCAGCAGCTTAGACAGTAACTATGGCTACACCTTC	CASSLDSNYGYTF
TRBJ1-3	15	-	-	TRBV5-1	TGCGCCAGCAGCTTGGCTTCGGTCTCTGGAAACACCATATATTTT	CASSLASVSGNTIYF
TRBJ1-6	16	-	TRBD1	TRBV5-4	TGTGCCAGCAGCGCCTGGGGACAGGGGGCTAATTCACCCCTCCACTTT	CASSAWGQGANSPLHF
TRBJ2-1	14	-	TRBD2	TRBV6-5	TGTGCCAGCAGTCGCGGGGGACGCTACAATGAGCAGTTCTTC	CASSRGGRYNEQFF
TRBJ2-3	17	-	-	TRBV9	TGTGCCAGCAGCGTAGCTTCGGGGTCAATACCGACAGATACGCAGTATTTT	CASSVASGSIPTDTQYF
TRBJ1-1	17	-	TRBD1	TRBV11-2	TGTGCCAGCAGCTTAAGCCGGGACAGGGTGGTGAACACTGAAGCTTTCTTT	CASSLSRDRVVNTEAFF
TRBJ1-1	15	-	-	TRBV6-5	TGTGCCAGCAGTTACTCTTACAGGCTGAACACTGAAGCTTTCTTT	CASSYSYRLNTEAFF
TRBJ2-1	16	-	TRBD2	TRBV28	TGTGCCAGCAGTTTATGGCGGGAGGGGAGGGTCAATGAGCAGTTCTTC	CASSLWREGRVNEQFF
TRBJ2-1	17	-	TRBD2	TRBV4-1	TGCGCCAGCAGCCAAGCCGTGACTAGCGGGTTCTACAATGAGCAGTTCTTC	CASSQAVTSGFYNEQFF